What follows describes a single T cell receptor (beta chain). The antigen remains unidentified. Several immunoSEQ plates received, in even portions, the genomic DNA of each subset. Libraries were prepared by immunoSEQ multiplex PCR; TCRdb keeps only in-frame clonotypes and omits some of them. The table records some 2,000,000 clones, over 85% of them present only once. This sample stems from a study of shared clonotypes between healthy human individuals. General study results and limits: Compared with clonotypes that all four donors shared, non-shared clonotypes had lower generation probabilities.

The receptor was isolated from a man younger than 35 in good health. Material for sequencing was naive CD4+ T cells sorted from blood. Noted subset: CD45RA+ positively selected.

The CDR3 is CASSVGVTNTDTQYF. CDR3 nucleotides: TGTGCCAGCAGCGTAGGGGTTACCAACACAGATACGCAGTATTTT. V and J are TRBV9 and TRBJ2-3, with no clear D. Between the trimmed V and J ends, which lost 0 bases and 2 bases, there was a span of 10 bases. CDR3 length equals 15 residues. Germline V gene lookup returns CDR1 SGDLS and CDR2 YYNGEE.